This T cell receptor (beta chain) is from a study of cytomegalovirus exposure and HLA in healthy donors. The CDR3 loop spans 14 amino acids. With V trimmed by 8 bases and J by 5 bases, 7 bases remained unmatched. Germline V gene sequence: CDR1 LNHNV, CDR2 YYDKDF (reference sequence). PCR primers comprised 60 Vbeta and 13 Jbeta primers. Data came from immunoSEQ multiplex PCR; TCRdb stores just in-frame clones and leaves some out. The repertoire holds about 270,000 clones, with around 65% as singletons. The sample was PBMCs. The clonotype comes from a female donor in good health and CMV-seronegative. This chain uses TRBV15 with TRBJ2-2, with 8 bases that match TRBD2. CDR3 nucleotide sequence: TGTGCCACCTCCGGGACTAGAGATACCGGGGAGCTGTTTTTT. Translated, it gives CATSGTRDTGELFF.